These 10 T cell receptor beta chains originate from one sample sequenced in a study of blood T cells in healthy people across ages (dated by TCRdb to about 2015). The library was generated by 5' RACE. TCRdb shows the sequencer as Illumina HiSeq 2500. A second PCR of roughly 7 to 12 cycles was run with a J-beta primer mix and a sample-barcoded 5' primer. TCRdb itself trimmed the public reads at Q25 with fastp, ran MiXCR and retained productive beta chains. Identical CDR3 protein sequences are pooled into one entry, listed with their most common genes and DNA. Here the sample has about a million distinct CDR3 sequences; roughly 51% occur a single time. About 20% of the sample is held by the ten biggest clonotypes. The sample consisted of blood. All receptors derive from a woman aged 55-70 years in good health.

Points on this clonotype: This may come from a read error, since a much larger clone is one base off. The chain combines TRBV10-3 with TRBJ2-5; the D call may be TRBD1 or TRBD2 (6 bases each). Trimming stripped 0 bases from V and 11 bases from J, with 19 bases between. Germline CDR1 is ENHRY and CDR2 is SYGVKD. The CDR3 has 15 amino acids. CDR3 sequence: CAISESVGGGDEQYF. In DNA, the CDR3 is TGTGCCATCAGTGAGTCTGTCGGGGGCGGGGATGAGCAGTACTTC.

The chain couples TRBV6-5 to TRBJ1-2; 8 bases are shared with TRBD1. The CDR3 length is 15 residues. The germline CDR1 and CDR2 sequences are MNHEY and SVGAGI. The trim removed 2 bases at V and 6 bases at J, leaving 8 bases unmatched. The CDR3 loop reads CASSYAGQGSNGYTF. Here the CDR3 DNA reads TGTGCCAGCAGTTACGCCGGACAGGGATCCAATGGCTACACCTTC.

The chain links TRBV12-3 or TRBV12-4 to TRBJ1-5; no firm D call. Trimming left V 5 bases short and J 0 bases short, with 23 bases between. The CDR3 spans 19 residues. CDR3 in DNA: TGTGCCAGCAGTCCCGAGCGTGGCACCTTAATGCGTAGCAATCAGCCCCAGCATTTT. Protein sequence: CASSPERGTLMRSNQPQHF.

The CDR3 DNA sequence: TGTGCCAGCAGTAGCAAAGGAGCGCGGGAGCCAGATACGCAGTATTTT. This encodes CASSSKGAREPDTQYF. The rearrangement joins TRBV21-1 to TRBJ2-3; TRBD2 is the table's D call and was not checked against the DNA. TRBV21-1 is designated a pseudogene. The CDR3 extends over 16 amino acids.

This clonotype has more than one count but fewer than ten. V is TRBV7-9 and J is TRBJ1-4; 7 bases map to TRBD1. The CDR3 loop spans 15 amino acids. The ends lost 3 bases at V and 7 bases at J; junction bases unmatched: 8. Germline CDR1 SEHNR, CDR2 FQNEAQ (reference sequence). The CDR3 nucleotides read TGTGCCAGCAGCTTGGCCCGATCAGGGGGTGAAAAACTGTTTTTT. It translates to CASSLARSGGEKLFF. The variable domain in full, completed from reference TRBV7-9 and TRBJ1-4, reads DTGVSQNPRHKITKRGQNVTFRCDPISEHNRLYWYRQTLGQGPEFLTYFQNEAQLEKSRLLSDRFSAERPKGSFSTLEIQRTEQGDSAMYLCASSLARSGGEKLFFGSGTQLSVL.

In DNA form, the CDR3 reads TGCAGTGCCACCGGACAGGTGCCCAAAAACATTCAGTACTTC. Its translation: CSATGQVPKNIQYF. The chain employs TRBV20-1 and TRBJ2-4, with 7 nucleotides matching TRBD1. Germline V gene data show CDR1 as DFQATT and CDR2 as SNEGSKA (reference sequence). The J segment lost 2 bases and the V segment lost 6 bases, leaving 7 bases of the junction unmatched. There are 14 residues in the CDR3.

The V call is TRBV2, the J call TRBJ2-7; D is uncertain. Germline loops: CDR1 SNHLY, CDR2 FYNNEI. The V end was cut by 6 bases, the J end by 3 bases, with 18 bases between. The CDR3 runs 15 residues. CDR3 nucleotide sequence: TGTGCCAGCAGCGTGGGTCTGGCGGAGTACTACGAGCAGTACTTC. Encoded protein: CASSVGLAEYYEQYF. Together with reference TRBV2 and TRBJ2-7, the CDR3 gives the full variable domain: EPEVTQTPSHQVTQMGQEVILRCVPISNHLYFYWYRQILGQKVEFLVSFYNNEISEKSEIFDDQFSVERPDGSNFTLKIRSTKLEDSAMYFCASSVGLAEYYEQYFGPGTRLTVT.

The rearrangement uses TRBV27 and TRBJ2-7, with 10 bases aligning to TRBD1. Per the germline V gene, CDR1 is MNHEY and CDR2 is SMNVEV (reference sequence). The V segment lost 2 bases and the J segment 6 bases; nucleotides outside the gene matches: 7. The CDR3 contains 15 residues. The CDR3 coding sequence is TGTGCCAGCAGTTTAGCTGGACAGGGGGGACGCGAGCAGTACTTC. Translation: CASSLAGQGGREQYF.

This chain links TRBV11-2 with TRBJ2-5; D is perhaps TRBD1 (6 bases). CDR1 is SGHAT and CDR2 is FQNNGV in the germline V gene. The CDR3 totals 16 residues. Trimming cost V 0 bases and J 3 bases, with 14 bases left between them. CDR3 in amino acids: CASSLDGTPEKETQYF. CDR3 coding DNA: TGTGCCAGCAGCTTAGATGGGACACCCGAGAAAGAGACCCAGTACTTC.

The rearrangement joins TRBV12-3 or TRBV12-4 to TRBJ2-6, with 10 bases matching TRBD1. The junction had 8 bases not matched to a gene; V was cut back by 6 bases and J by 0 bases. CDR3 length: 18 amino acids. Written as DNA, the CDR3 is TGTGCCAGCAGGCTCCGCGGGACAGGGGCCTCTGGGGCCAACGTCCTGACTTTC. Its translation is CASRLRGTGASGANVLTF.